The 27 T cell receptor beta chains in this list originate from one sample, sequenced in a study of T-cell memory formation after mild COVID-19. One entry per CDR3 protein results from TCRdb running MiXCR on the 5' RACE reads. The sample lists roughly 610,000 distinct CDR3 sequences, roughly a sixth occurring once. The sample was PBMCs or a T cell subset sorted from them (not recorded which). The receptors shown here come from an adult woman who had mild COVID-19 (a few samples of this study predate the infection). Cell type and time point are not known.

This clonotype occurred a few times. The chain is built from TRBV3-1 and TRBJ2-4; D is uncertain. The CDR3 totals 15 residues. The germline V gene has CDR1 LGHDT and CDR2 YNNKEL (reference sequence). V dropped 4 bases and J dropped 8 bases, with 18 bases sitting between them. The CDR3 coding sequence is TGTGCCAGCAGCCCAGGCGGAAGCCCGGTGGACATTCAGTACTTC. Translated, it gives CASSPGGSPVDIQYF.

This clonotype was detected a few times. The rearrangement links TRBV9 to TRBJ2-1, with 11 bases lining up with TRBD2. The CDR3 has 15 amino acids. The germline gives CDR1 SGDLS, CDR2 YYNGEE. With 0 bases clipped from V and 9 bases from J, the junction kept 5 bases outside the gene matches. CDR3: CASSVDSGGAGEQFF. The CDR3 DNA reads TGTGCCAGCAGCGTAGATAGCGGGGGGGCCGGTGAGCAGTTCTTC.

This sequence joins TRBV12-5 and TRBJ2-2; D unresolved. CDR3 size: 12 residues. Trimming removed 7 bases at V and 4 bases at J, with 7 bases between. The V gene's germline CDR1 is LGHNT and CDR2 FRNRAP. The CDR3 is CASVPGTGELFF. CDR3 sequence (DNA): TGTGCTAGTGTTCCAGGCACCGGGGAGCTGTTTTTT.

This clonotype was detected only a few times. CDR3 sequence reads: CASSLGGDLGSYNEQFF. CDR3 coding DNA: TGTGCCAGCAGCTTGGGGGGGGACTTAGGCTCCTACAATGAGCAGTTCTTC. The J gene is TRBJ2-1, the V gene TRBV5-5; D perhaps matches TRBD2 (6 bases). Germline CDR1 and CDR2: SGHKS and YYEKEE (reference sequence). The CDR3 contains 17 residues. Trimming took 0 bases from V and 0 from J, leaving 13 bases between them.

For this clonotype: This could be a read error, since a much larger clone is one nucleotide away. The chain combines TRBV5-1 with TRBJ1-1; no clear D gene. The ends were cut back, 4 bases at V and 1 base at J, with 11 bases in the middle. This CDR3 spans 14 amino acids. Germline values: CDR1 SGHRS, CDR2 YFSETQ. CDR3 in DNA: TGCGCCAGCAGCATACAGTGCCAGAACACTGAAGCTTTCTTT. The encoded protein is CASSIQCQNTEAFF.

This clonotype was observed a few times. The rearrangement links TRBV24-1 to TRBJ2-3; D gene uncertain. The CDR3 has 13 amino acids. Trimming shortened V by 5 bases and J by 5 bases, and 10 bases separated the two germline ends. CDR1 is KGHDR and CDR2 is SFDVKD in the germline V gene. As DNA, the CDR3 is TGTGCCACCAGTGCCCCCGAAATAGATACGCAGTATTTT. This sequence encodes CATSAPEIDTQYF.

The V call is TRBV3-1, the J call TRBJ1-2; D is possibly TRBD1 (5 bases). The V end lost 1 base, the J end lost 6 bases, and 12 bases lay between the germline ends. The CDR3 runs 14 residues. Germline V CDR1 and CDR2: LGHDT, YNNKEL (reference sequence). Here the CDR3 reads CASSQGNRLDGYTF. CDR3 nucleotide sequence: TGTGCCAGCAGCCAAGGAAACAGGCTTGATGGCTACACCTTC.

This clonotype was observed a handful of times. The gene calls are TRBV12-3 or TRBV12-4 and TRBJ1-3, with 7 positions matching TRBD1. V shed 6 bases, J shed 4 bases, and the junction held 3 bases outside the gene matches. The CDR3 totals 13 residues. The CDR3 loop is CASRDRPGNTIYF. The CDR3 region has the DNA TGTGCCAGCAGGGACAGGCCGGGAAACACCATATATTTT.

The genes are TRBV5-5 and TRBJ1-2, with unresolved D. V lost 4 bases to trimming and J lost 2 bases, with 12 bases between them. Germline V gene lookup returns CDR1 SGHKS and CDR2 YYEKEE (reference sequence). The CDR3 is 14 amino acids. This chain's CDR3 is CASSPSLGNYGYTF. The CDR3 region has the DNA TGTGCCAGCAGCCCCTCCCTCGGGAACTATGGCTACACCTTC. The full variable domain, its missing parts supplied by reference TRBV5-5 and TRBJ1-2, is DAGVTQSPTHLIKTRGQQVTLRCSPISGHKSVSWYQQVLGQGPQFIFQYYEKEERGRGNFPDRFSARQFPNYSSELNVNALLLGDSALYLCASSPSLGNYGYTFGSGTRLTVV.

The chain joins TRBV20-1 to TRBJ2-3; D is tentatively TRBD1 or TRBD2 (5 bases each). Germline CDR1 is DFQATT and CDR2 is SNEGSKA (reference sequence). V was cut by 1 base and J by 3 bases, with 11 bases left in between. The CDR3 sequence is 14 residues long. The CDR3 loop is CSARVSGTTDTQYF. The CDR3 bases are TGCAGTGCTAGAGTTTCCGGGACGACAGATACGCAGTATTTT.

The CDR3 loop reads CASSQSGNPYF. In nucleotides, the CDR3 is TGTGCCAGCAGCCAATCGGGGAACCCGTACTTC. This chain joins TRBV3-1 and TRBJ2-7; the D gene is possibly TRBD2 (5 bases). Trimming took off 2 bases at V and 12 bases at J, with 11 bases between the two ends. Germline V gene lookup returns CDR1 LGHDT and CDR2 YNNKEL (reference sequence). This CDR3 has 11 amino acids.

Only a few counts were recorded for this clonotype. V is TRBV7-2 and J is TRBJ1-2; D gene unclear. V gave up 5 bases and J gave up 8 bases, with 9 bases separating them. Germline V gives CDR1 SGHTA, CDR2 FQGNSA. This CDR3 has 11 amino acids. CDR3 DNA: TGTGCCAGCAGCGCCCCCGAAGGCTACACCTTC. It yields the protein CASSAPEGYTF.

This clonotype came up a few times. V is TRBV5-5 and J is TRBJ1-1, with D perhaps matching TRBD1 (6 bases). The CDR3 contains 13 residues. With 4 bases removed from V and 4 bases from J, the gap between germline ends came to 11 bases. Per the germline V gene, CDR1 is SGHKS and CDR2 is YYEKEE (reference sequence). The CDR3 loop reads CASSPVRGTEAFF. CDR3 DNA: TGTGCCAGCAGCCCCGTCAGGGGCACTGAAGCTTTCTTT.

This clonotype was seen repeatedly, ten times or more. The chain couples TRBV5-1 to TRBJ2-1; no firm D call. This CDR3 has 13 residues. Trimming shortened V by 3 bases and J by 2 bases, and 6 bases separated the two germline ends. Germline assignment: CDR1 SGHRS and CDR2 YFSETQ. Written as DNA, the CDR3 is TGCGCCAGCAGCTCTGGAACCTACAATGAGCAGTTCTTC. It codes for CASSSGTYNEQFF. The full variable domain, rest sourced from reference TRBV5-1 and TRBJ2-1, is KAGVTQTPRYLIKTRGQQVTLSCSPISGHRSVSWYQQTPGQGLQFLFEYFSETQRNKGNFPGRFSGRQFSNSRSEMNVSTLELGDSALYLCASSSGTYNEQFFGPGTRLTVL.

A few counts support this clonotype. The chain is built from TRBV24-1 and TRBJ1-1, with D possibly matching TRBD1 (6 bases). In germline, CDR1 is KGHDR, CDR2 SFDVKD. Trimming shortened V by 6 bases and J by 1 base, and 11 bases separated the two germline ends. This CDR3 spans 14 amino acids. The CDR3: CATSQGHTNTEAFF. CDR3 nucleotide sequence: TGTGCCACCAGTCAGGGACACACGAACACTGAAGCTTTCTTT.

This clonotype came up a few times. The gene calls are TRBV6-5 and TRBJ1-1, with no clear D. V was pared by 4 bases and J by 1 base, with 10 bases between. Germline V gene data show CDR1 as MNHEY and CDR2 as SVGAGI. The CDR3 consists of 14 residues. CDR3 protein: CASSSRVPNTEAFF. CDR3 DNA sequence: TGTGCCAGCAGTTCCCGGGTTCCGAACACTGAAGCTTTCTTT.

This clonotype was observed a handful of times. The genes are TRBV27 and TRBJ2-7; weak D call: TRBD1 (7 bases). The CDR3 runs to 13 residues. CDR1 is MNHEY and CDR2 is SMNVEV in the germline V gene (reference sequence). With 7 bases removed from V and 5 bases from J, the gap between germline ends came to 15 bases. The CDR3 is CASTRQGLDEQYF. The CDR3 bases are TGTGCCAGCACCAGACAGGGACTCGACGAGCAGTACTTC.

V and J are TRBV6-1 and TRBJ2-7, with unresolved D. Trimming took off 3 bases at V and 1 base at J, with 7 bases between the two ends. The CDR3 contains 13 residues. The germline gives CDR1 MNHNS, CDR2 SASEGT. CDR3 bases: TGTGCCAGCAGTGATATCCCTTCCTACGAGCAGTACTTC. Encoded protein: CASSDIPSYEQYF.

The table lists this clonotype with a count of one. The chain is built from TRBV20-1 and TRBJ1-5; TRBD1 agrees at 8 bases. This CDR3 has 14 residues. Germline V lookup: CDR1 DFQATT, CDR2 SNEGSKA (reference sequence). Trimming cost V 7 bases and J 6 bases; bases outside gene matches: 11. DNA for the CDR3: TGCAGTGGTGGTTCGGTACAGGGGGTTCAGCCCCAGCATTTT. Encoded protein: CSGGSVQGVQPQHF.

This clonotype was observed at least ten times. V gene TRBV4-3 combines with J gene TRBJ2-7, with 9 bases lining up with TRBD2. Germline CDR1 and CDR2: LGHNA and YSLEER. This CDR3 contains 15 residues. Trimming at V came to 1 base and at J to 1 base, leaving 2 bases not matched to a gene. In nucleotides, the CDR3 is TGCGCCAGCAGCCAAGGGCTAGCGGGGTCCTACGAGCAGTACTTC. Its translation is CASSQGLAGSYEQYF.

V is TRBV15 and J is TRBJ2-7; D possibly uses TRBD1 or TRBD2 (6 bases each). With 0 bases removed from V and 3 bases from J, the gap between germline ends came to 12 bases. This CDR3 has 15 residues. Germline V gene data show CDR1 as LNHNV and CDR2 as YYDKDF (reference sequence). The DNA of the CDR3 is TGTGCCACCAGCAGAGAAGGGGGAGGTGTCTACGAGCAGTACTTC. Translation gives CATSREGGGVYEQYF. Based on the CDR3 plus reference TRBV15 and TRBJ2-7, the full variable domain is DAMVIQNPRYQVTQFGKPVTLSCSQTLNHNVMYWYQQKSSQAPKLLFHYYDKDFNNEADTPDNFQSRRPNTSFCFLDIRSPGLGDTAMYLCATSREGGGVYEQYFGPGTRLTVT.

The rearrangement links TRBV3-1 to TRBJ2-7; possible D gene TRBD2, 7 bases. With 2 bases removed from V and 3 bases from J, the gap between germline ends came to 32 bases. The CDR3 runs to 21 residues. CDR1 is LGHDT and CDR2 is YNNKEL in the germline V gene (reference sequence). The CDR3 DNA is TGTGCCAGCAGCCAACGAGGCTCAGGCCAGGGGAGGGTATACGGTATCTACGAGCAGTACTTC. It encodes CASSQRGSGQGRVYGIYEQYF.

This sequence joins TRBV20-1 and TRBJ2-1; 7 bases agree with TRBD1. The trim removed 6 bases at V and 7 bases at J, leaving 9 bases unmatched. This CDR3 contains 13 residues. In germline, CDR1 is DFQATT, CDR2 SNEGSKA (reference sequence). This CDR3 reads CSARTAGGNEQFF. CDR3 in DNA: TGCAGTGCCCGAACAGCAGGGGGAAATGAGCAGTTCTTC.

This sequence joins TRBV7-9 and TRBJ1-1; D remains ambiguous. Germline lookup yields CDR1 SEHNR and CDR2 FQNEAQ (reference sequence). V was cut by 3 bases and J by 0 bases, with 11 bases left in between. This CDR3 region has 15 residues. The CDR3 spells CASSFTGRMNTEAFF. Written as DNA, the CDR3 is TGTGCCAGCAGCTTTACGGGCAGAATGAACACTGAAGCTTTCTTT.

J is TRBJ2-4 and V is TRBV3-1; D unresolved. CDR1 LGHDT and CDR2 YNNKEL come from the germline V gene (reference sequence). The V end lost 1 base, the J end lost 10 bases, and 8 bases lay between the germline ends. The CDR3 extends over 12 amino acids. The CDR3 protein is CASSQVFGIQYF. CDR3 bases: TGTGCCAGCAGCCAAGTGTTTGGTATTCAGTACTTC.

Only a few counts were recorded for this clonotype. The chain is built from TRBV7-2 and TRBJ1-1, with TRBD1 as a possible D gene (5 bases). V was trimmed by 2 bases and J by 6 bases, leaving 16 bases between them. The CDR3 contains 15 residues. The germline CDR1 and CDR2 sequences are SGHTA and FQGNSA. CDR3 bases: TGTGCCAGCAGCTTAAGTGCCTCGCCACAGGCTGAAGCTTTCTTT. Amino acid sequence: CASSLSASPQAEAFF.

This clonotype has ten or more counts. J is TRBJ2-5 and V is TRBV3-1; D is perhaps TRBD1 (6 bases). V was clipped by 4 bases and J by 2 bases, with 14 bases between them. The CDR3 covers 15 residues. The germline V gene encodes CDR1 LGHDT and CDR2 YNNKEL (reference sequence). The CDR3 nucleotides read TGTGCCAGCAGCCCCGGATGGGACAAGCAAGAGACCCAGTACTTC. Translation gives CASSPGWDKQETQYF.